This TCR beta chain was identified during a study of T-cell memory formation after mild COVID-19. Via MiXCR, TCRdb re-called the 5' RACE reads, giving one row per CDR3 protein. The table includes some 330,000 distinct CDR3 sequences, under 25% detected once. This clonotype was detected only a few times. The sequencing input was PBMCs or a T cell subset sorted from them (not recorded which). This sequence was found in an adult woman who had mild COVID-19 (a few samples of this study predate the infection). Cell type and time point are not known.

CDR3 DNA sequence: TGTGCCAGCGCCCTAGGGGACATAAGGTTGTACGAGCAGTACTTC. This gives the protein CASALGDIRLYEQYF. The rearrangement joins TRBV5-5 to TRBJ2-7; D may be TRBD1 (6 bases). The CDR3 is 15 residues long. V was cut by 7 bases and J by 4 bases, with 21 bases left in between. Germline V CDR1 and CDR2: SGHKS, YYEKEE (reference sequence).